This T cell receptor (beta chain) was found in a study of tumor-infiltrating lymphocytes in oesophageal squamous cell carcinoma. This CDR3 contains 15 residues. Germline V gene data show CDR1 as SGHDN and CDR2 as FVKESK. Trimming pared 2 bases from V and 9 bases from J, leaving 17 bases between. The sample holds a few counts of this clonotype. TCRdb reanalysed the PCR reads using MiXCR and keeps one entry per CDR3 protein. Among 7,100 or so distinct CDR3 sequences, around a sixth were seen once, and the ten largest hold around 13%. The V and J genes are TRBV14 and TRBJ2-4, with D possibly TRBD2 on 5 matching bases. The clonotype comes from a male donor with esophageal squamous cell carcinoma. Sequenced input: blood. In DNA, the CDR3 is TGTGCCAGCAGCCAATTTACCCGGGGAGCGCCCATTCAGTACTTC. Protein sequence: CASSQFTRGAPIQYF.